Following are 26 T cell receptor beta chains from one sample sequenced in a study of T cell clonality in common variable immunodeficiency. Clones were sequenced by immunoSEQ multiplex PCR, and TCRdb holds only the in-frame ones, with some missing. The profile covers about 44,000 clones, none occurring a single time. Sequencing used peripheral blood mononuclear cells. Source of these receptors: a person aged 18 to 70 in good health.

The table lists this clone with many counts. The CDR3 DNA, read in part, is TGCAGCGTTTCTAACACCGGGGAG. Residues: CSVSNTGE. The full-length CDR3 reads as CSVSNTGELFF. This chain connects TRBV29-1 to TRBJ2-2; D is unclear. The read gets to within 3 residues of the CDR3 end, and the germline J gene fills in the rest. Trimming took off 5 bases at V and 2 bases at J, with 3 bases between the two ends. Germline loops: CDR1 SQVTM, CDR2 ANQGSEA. This CDR3 has 11 amino acids.

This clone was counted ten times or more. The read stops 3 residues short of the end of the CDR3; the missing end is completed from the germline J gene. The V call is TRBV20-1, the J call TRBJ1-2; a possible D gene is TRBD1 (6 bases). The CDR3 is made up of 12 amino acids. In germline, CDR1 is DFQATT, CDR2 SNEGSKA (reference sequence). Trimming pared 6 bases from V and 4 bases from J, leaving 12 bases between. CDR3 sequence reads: CSATGQIYGYTF. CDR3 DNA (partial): TGCAGTGCAACCGGACAGATCTATGGC.

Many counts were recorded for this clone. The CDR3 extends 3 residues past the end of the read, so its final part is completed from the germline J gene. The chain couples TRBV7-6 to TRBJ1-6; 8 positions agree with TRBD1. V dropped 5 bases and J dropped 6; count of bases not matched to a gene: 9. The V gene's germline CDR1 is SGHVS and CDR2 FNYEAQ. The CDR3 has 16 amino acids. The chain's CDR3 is CASSEAGGSGNSPLHF. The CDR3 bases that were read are TGTGCCAGCAGCGAAGCAGGGGGCTCGGGTAATTCACCC.

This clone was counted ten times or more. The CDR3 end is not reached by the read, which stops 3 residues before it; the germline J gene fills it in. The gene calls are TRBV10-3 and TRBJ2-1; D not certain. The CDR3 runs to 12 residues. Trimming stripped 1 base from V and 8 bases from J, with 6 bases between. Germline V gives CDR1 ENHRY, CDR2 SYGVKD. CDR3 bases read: TGTGCCATCAGTGAGTTAAATTATGAG. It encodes CAISELNYE. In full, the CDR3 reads CAISELNYEQFF.

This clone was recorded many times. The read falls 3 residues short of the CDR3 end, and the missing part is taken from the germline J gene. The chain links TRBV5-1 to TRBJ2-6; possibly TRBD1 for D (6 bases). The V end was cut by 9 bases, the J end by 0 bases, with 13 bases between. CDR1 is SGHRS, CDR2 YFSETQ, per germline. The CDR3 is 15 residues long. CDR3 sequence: CATSEGDSGANVLTF. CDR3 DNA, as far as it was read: TGCGCCACCAGTGAGGGGGACTCTGGGGCCAACGTC.

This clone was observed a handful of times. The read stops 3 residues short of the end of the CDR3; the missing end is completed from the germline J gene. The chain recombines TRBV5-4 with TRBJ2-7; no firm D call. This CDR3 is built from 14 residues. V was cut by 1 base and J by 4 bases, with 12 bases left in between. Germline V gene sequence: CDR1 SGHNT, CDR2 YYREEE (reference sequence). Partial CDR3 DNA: TGTGCCAGCAGCTTGCGGGTTCGGCAGTACGAG. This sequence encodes CASSLRVRQYE. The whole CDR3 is CASSLRVRQYEQYF.

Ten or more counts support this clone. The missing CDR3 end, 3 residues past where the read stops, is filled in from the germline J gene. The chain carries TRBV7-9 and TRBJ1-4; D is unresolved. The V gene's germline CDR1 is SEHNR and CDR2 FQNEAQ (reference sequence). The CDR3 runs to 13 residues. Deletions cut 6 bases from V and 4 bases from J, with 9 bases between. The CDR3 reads CASSGRLNEKLFF. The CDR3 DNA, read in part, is TGTGCCAGCAGTGGCAGGCTTAATGAAAAA.

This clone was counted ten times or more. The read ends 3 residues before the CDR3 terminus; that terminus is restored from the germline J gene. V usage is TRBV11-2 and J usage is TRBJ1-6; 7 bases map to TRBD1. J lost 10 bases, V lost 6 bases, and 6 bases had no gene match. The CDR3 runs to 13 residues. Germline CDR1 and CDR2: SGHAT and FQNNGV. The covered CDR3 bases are TGTGCCAGCAGTCGGGACAGAGGGTCACCC. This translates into CASSRDRGSP. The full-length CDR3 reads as CASSRDRGSPLHF.

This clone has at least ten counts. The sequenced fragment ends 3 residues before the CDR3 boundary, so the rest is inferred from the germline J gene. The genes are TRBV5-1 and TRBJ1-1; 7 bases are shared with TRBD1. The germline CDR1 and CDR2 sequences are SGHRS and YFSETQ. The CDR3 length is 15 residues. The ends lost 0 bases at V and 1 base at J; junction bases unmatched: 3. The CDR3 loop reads CASSLEGAGNTEAFF. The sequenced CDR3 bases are TGCGCCAGCAGCTTGGAGGGGGCGGGGAACACTGAA.

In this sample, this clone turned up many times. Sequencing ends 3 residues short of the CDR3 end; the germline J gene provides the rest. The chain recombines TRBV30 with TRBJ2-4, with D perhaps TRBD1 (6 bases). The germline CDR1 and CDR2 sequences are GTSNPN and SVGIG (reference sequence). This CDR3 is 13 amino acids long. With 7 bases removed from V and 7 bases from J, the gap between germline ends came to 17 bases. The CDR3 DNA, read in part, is TGTGCCTACACCAGACAGGCGTATAACATT. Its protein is CAYTRQAYNI. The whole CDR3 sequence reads CAYTRQAYNIQYF.

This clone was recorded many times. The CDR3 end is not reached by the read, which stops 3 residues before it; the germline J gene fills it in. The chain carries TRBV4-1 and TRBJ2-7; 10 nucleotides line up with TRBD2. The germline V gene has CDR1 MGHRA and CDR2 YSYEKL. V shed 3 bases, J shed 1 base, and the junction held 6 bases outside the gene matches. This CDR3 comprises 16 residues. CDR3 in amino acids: CASSQLTSGQSYEQYF. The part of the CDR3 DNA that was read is TGCGCCAGCAGCCAGTTGACTAGCGGGCAATCCTACGAG.

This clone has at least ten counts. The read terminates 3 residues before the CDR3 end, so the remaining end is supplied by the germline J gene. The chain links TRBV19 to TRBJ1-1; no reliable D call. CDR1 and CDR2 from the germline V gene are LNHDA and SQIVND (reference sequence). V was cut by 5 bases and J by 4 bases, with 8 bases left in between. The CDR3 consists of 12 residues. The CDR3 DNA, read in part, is TGTGCCAGTAGTGAAATAGCCACTGAA. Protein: CASSEIATE. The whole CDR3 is CASSEIATEAFF.

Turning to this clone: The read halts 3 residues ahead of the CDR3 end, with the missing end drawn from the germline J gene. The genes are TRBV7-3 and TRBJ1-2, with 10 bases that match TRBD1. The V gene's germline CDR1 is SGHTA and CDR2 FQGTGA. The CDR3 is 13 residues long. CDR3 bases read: TGTGCCAGCAGCCCGCAGGGACAGGGGCTC. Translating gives CASSPQGQGL. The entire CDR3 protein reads CASSPQGQGLYTF.

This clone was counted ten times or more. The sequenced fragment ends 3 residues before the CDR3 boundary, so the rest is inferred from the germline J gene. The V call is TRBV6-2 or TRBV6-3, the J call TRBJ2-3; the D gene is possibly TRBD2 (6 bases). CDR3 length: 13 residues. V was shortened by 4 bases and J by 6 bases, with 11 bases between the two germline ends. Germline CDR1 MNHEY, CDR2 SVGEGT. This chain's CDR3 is CASSLGGADTQYF. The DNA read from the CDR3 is TGTGCCAGCAGTTTGGGCGGGGCTGATACG.

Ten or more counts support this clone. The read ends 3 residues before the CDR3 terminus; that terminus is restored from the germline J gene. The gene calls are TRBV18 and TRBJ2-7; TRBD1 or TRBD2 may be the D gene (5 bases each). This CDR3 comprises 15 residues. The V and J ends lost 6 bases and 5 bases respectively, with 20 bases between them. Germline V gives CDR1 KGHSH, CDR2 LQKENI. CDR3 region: CASSPPRGSGDEQYF. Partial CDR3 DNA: TGTGCCAGCTCGCCTCCGAGGGGTTCTGGGGACGAG.

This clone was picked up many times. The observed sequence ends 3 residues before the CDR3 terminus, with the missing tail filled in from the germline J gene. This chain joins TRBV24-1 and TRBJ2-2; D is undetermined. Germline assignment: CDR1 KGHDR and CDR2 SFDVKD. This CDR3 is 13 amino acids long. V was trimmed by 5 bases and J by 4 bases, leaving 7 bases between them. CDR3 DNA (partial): TGTGCCACCAGTGCTCAGGTCACCGGGGAG. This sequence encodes CATSAQVTGE. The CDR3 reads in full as CATSAQVTGELFF.

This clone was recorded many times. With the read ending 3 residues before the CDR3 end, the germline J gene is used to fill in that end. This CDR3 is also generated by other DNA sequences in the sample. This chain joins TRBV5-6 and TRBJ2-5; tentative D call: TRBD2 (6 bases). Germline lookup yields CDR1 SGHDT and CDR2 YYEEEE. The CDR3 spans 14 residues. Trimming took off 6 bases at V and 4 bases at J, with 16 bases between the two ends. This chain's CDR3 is CASNWGVGPETQYF. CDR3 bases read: TGTGCCAGCAACTGGGGGGTAGGTCCAGAGACC.

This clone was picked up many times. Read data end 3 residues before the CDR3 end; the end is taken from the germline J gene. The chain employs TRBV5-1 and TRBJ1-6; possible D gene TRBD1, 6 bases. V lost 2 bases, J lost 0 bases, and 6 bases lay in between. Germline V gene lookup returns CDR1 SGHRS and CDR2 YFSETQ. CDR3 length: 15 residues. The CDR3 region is CASSLQGSYNSPLHF. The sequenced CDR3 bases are TGCGCCAGCAGCTTACAGGGCTCCTATAATTCACCC.

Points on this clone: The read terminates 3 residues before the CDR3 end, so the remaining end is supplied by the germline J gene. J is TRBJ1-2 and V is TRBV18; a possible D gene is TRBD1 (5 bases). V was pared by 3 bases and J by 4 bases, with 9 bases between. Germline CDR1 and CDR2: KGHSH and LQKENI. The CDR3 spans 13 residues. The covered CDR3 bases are TGTGCCAGCTCACCGGACACTTCCTATGGC. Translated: CASSPDTSYG. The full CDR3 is CASSPDTSYGYTF. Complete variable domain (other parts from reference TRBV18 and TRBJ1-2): NAGVMQNPRHLVRRRGQEARLRCSPMKGHSHVYWYRQLPEEGLKFMVYLQKENIIDESGMPKERFSAEFPKEGPSILRIQQVVRGDSAAYFCASSPDTSYGYTFGSGTRLTVV.

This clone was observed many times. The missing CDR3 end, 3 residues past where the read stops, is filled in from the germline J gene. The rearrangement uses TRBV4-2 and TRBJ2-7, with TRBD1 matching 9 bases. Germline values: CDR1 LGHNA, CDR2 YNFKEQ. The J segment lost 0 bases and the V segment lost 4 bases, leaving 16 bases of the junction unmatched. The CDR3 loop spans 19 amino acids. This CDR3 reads CASSPPGTGTSFNSYEQYF. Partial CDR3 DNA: TGTGCCAGCAGCCCCCCCGGGACAGGGACCTCGTTTAACTCCTACGAG.

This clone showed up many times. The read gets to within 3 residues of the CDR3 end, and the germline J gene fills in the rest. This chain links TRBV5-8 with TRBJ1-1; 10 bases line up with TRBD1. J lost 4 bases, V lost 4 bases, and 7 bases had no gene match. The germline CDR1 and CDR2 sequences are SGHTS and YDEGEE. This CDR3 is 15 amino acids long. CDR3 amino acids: CASSLGTGVRTEAFF. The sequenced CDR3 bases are TGTGCCAGCAGCCTAGGGACAGGGGTTCGCACTGAA.

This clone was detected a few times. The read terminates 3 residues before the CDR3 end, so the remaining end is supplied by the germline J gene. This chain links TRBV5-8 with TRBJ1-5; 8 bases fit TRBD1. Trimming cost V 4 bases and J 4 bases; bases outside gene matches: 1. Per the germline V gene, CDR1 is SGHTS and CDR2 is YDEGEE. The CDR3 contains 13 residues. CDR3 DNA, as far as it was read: TGTGCCAGCAGCCGGACAGGGAATCAGCCC. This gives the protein CASSRTGNQP. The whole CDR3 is CASSRTGNQPQHF.

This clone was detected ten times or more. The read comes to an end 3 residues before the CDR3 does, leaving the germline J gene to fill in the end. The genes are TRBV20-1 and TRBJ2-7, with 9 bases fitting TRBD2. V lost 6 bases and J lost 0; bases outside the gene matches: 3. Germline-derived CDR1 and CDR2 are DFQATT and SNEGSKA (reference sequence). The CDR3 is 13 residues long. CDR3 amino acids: CSAPSGISYEQYF. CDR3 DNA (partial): TGCAGTGCGCCTAGCGGGATCTCCTACGAG.

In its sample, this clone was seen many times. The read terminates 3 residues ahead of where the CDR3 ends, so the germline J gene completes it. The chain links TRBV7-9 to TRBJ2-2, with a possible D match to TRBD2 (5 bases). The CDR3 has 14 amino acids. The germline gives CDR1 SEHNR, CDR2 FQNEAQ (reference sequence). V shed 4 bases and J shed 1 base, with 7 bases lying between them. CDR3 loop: CASSSEGNTGELFF. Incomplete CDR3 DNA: TGTGCCAGCAGCTCCGAGGGGAACACCGGGGAG.

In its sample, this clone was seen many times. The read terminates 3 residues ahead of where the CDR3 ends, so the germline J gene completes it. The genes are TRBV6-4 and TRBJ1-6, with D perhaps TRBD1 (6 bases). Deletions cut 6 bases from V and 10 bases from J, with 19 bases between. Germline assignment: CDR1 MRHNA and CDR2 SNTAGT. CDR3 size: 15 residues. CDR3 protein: CASSARTASNSPLHF. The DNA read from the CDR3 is TGTGCCAGCAGCGCGAGGACAGCATCAAACTCACCC.

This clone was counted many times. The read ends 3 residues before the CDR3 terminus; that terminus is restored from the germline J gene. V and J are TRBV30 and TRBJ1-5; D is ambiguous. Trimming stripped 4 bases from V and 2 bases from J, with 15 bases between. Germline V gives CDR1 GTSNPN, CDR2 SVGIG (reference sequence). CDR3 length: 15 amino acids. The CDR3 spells CAWNEGFIRNQPQHF. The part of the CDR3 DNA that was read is TGTGCCTGGAATGAGGGTTTTATCCGCAATCAGCCC.